The 25 T cell receptor beta chains reported below all come from one sample, sequenced in a study of T cells in tumors after PD-1 blockade. Here immunoSEQ multiplex PCR was the method, and the copy in TCRdb shows in-frame clones only, minus some. The sample lists 14,000 or so clones, around 70% occurring once. The input for sequencing was tumor tissue, taken after anti-PD-1 treatment. These receptors were obtained from a human donor with cutaneous squamous cell carcinoma.

The V and J genes are TRBV4-2 and TRBJ2-3; the match to TRBD1 covers 8 bases. The length of the CDR3 is 17 residues. CDR1 and CDR2 (germline): LGHNA, YNFKEQ. Trimming removed 0 bases from V and 4 bases from J; junction bases left unmatched: 9. DNA for the CDR3: TGTGCCAGCAGCCAAGATTTCGGACAGGGAATCCCAGATACGCAGTATTTT. Translation gives CASSQDFGQGIPDTQYF.

This chain connects TRBV20-1 to TRBJ1-2; D possibly corresponds to TRBD1 (5 bases). V lost 6 bases and J 8 bases, leaving 10 bases between the germline ends. The CDR3 totals 10 residues. CDR1 is DFQATT and CDR2 is SNEGSKA in the germline V gene (reference sequence). CDR3: CSASRAGYTF. The CDR3 DNA sequence: TGCAGTGCGAGCAGGGCGGGCTACACCTTC.

The J gene is TRBJ1-1, the V gene TRBV27; no clear D gene. In germline, CDR1 is MNHEY, CDR2 SMNVEV (reference sequence). This CDR3 contains 11 residues. V dropped 4 bases and J dropped 10 bases, with 10 bases sitting between them. CDR3 in DNA: TGTGCCAGCAGTTCCCAAAGGAGAGCTTTCTTT. Translation: CASSSQRRAFF.

In its sample, this clone was seen once. A junction end diverges from the germline sequence, so it may reflect a read error. The CDR3 loop reads CASREGQGERYEQYF. The CDR3 region has the DNA TGTGCCAGCAGGGAAGGACAGGGGGAGAGGTACGAGCAGTACTTC. This sequence joins TRBV6-1 and TRBJ2-7; TRBD1 matches 10 bases. The CDR3 covers 15 residues. The germline gives CDR1 MNHNS, CDR2 SASEGT.

The chain carries TRBV5-1 and TRBJ2-5; D is unclear. V dropped 0 bases and J dropped 0 bases, with 9 bases sitting between them. The CDR3 length is 15 residues. CDR1 is SGHRS, CDR2 YFSETQ, per germline. CDR3 bases: TGCGCCAGCAGCTTGGGCCCAGCGAACCAAGAGACCCAGTACTTC. Its protein product is CASSLGPANQETQYF. Looking up the rest from reference TRBV5-1 and TRBJ2-5 gives the full variable domain: KAGVTQTPRYLIKTRGQQVTLSCSPISGHRSVSWYQQTPGQGLQFLFEYFSETQRNKGNFPGRFSGRQFSNSRSEMNVSTLELGDSALYLCASSLGPANQETQYFGPGTRLLVL.

This clone has more than one count but fewer than ten. The CDR3 coding sequence is TGTGCCAGCAGCGTAGGGACTAGCAGGAATACCTACAATGAGCAGTTCTTC. Encoded protein: CASSVGTSRNTYNEQFF. The genes are TRBV9 and TRBJ2-1, with 8 bases that match TRBD2. CDR1 and CDR2 (germline): SGDLS, YYNGEE. This CDR3 spans 17 amino acids. The J segment lost 2 bases and the V segment lost 0 bases, leaving 7 bases of the junction unmatched.

This sequence joins TRBV5-6 and TRBJ2-2, with D uncertain. The CDR3 totals 15 residues. V was trimmed by 2 bases and J by 4 bases, leaving 12 bases between them. Germline V gene sequence: CDR1 SGHDT, CDR2 YYEEEE. The CDR3: CASSLIASGTGELFF. The CDR3 DNA reads as TGTGCCAGCAGCTTAATCGCCTCGGGCACCGGGGAGCTGTTTTTT.

This chain joins TRBV4-1 and TRBJ1-1; D is possibly TRBD1 (5 bases). The CDR3 covers 15 residues. Trimming shortened V by 6 bases and J by 3 bases, and 17 bases separated the two germline ends. Germline V CDR1 and CDR2: MGHRA, YSYEKL. The CDR3 coding sequence is TGCGCCAGCAGATCCCTCCGGGGGGAACACACTGAAGCTTTCTTT. Protein product: CASRSLRGEHTEAFF.

This chain links TRBV29-1 with TRBJ2-3; maybe TRBD2 (5 bases). Trimming took off 1 base at V and 6 bases at J, with 17 bases between the two ends. CDR3 length: 15 amino acids. Germline V lookup: CDR1 SQVTM, CDR2 ANQGSEA. The CDR3 sequence is CSVEGGFHPSDTQYF. CDR3 in DNA: TGCAGCGTTGAAGGAGGGTTCCATCCGTCCGATACGCAGTATTTT.

Sample share makes this clone large. This chain links TRBV29-1 with TRBJ1-1; 7 bases are a match to TRBD1. The V segment lost 6 bases and the J segment 3 bases; nucleotides outside the gene matches: 7. CDR3 length: 13 residues. CDR1 and CDR2 (germline): SQVTM, ANQGSEA. DNA of the CDR3: TGCAGCGTAAGTCAGGGGGGCGACACTGAAGCTTTCTTT. This translates into CSVSQGGDTEAFF. Filled out from reference TRBV29-1 and TRBJ1-1, the complete variable domain reads SAVISQKPSRDICQRGTSLTIQCQVDSQVTMMFWYRQQPGQSLTLIATANQGSEATYESGFVIDKFPISRPNLTFSTLTVSNMSPEDSSIYLCSVSQGGDTEAFFGQGTRLTVV.

V and J are TRBV19 and TRBJ2-1; D call uncertain. This CDR3 comprises 15 residues. The germline V gene has CDR1 LNHDA and CDR2 SQIVND (reference sequence). V was trimmed by 3 bases and J by 5 bases, leaving 14 bases between them. CDR3 sequence: CASSIQPPFHNEQFF. The CDR3 DNA reads TGTGCCAGTAGTATTCAACCTCCATTCCACAATGAGCAGTTCTTC.

The rearrangement joins TRBV19 to TRBJ2-5, with TRBD2 as a possible D gene (7 bases). Germline CDR1 is LNHDA and CDR2 is SQIVND (reference sequence). V shed 5 bases and J shed 1 base, with 23 bases lying between them. CDR3 size: 18 residues. DNA for the CDR3: TGTGCCAGTAGTCGACGGTTGGGGGGGGCGGAAGGCCAAGAGACCCAGTACTTC. This gives the protein CASSRRLGGAEGQETQYF.

The table lists this clone with a few counts. A read error may account for a junction end that differs from germline. The V gene is TRBV11-3, the J gene TRBJ2-2; 7 bases agree with TRBD2. The CDR3 covers 12 residues. CDR1 is SGHNT and CDR2 is YENEEA in the germline V gene. CDR3 sequence reads: CASRIPPREVFF. CDR3 nucleotide sequence: TGTGCCAGCAGGATTCCACCCCGGGAGGTGTTTTTT.

This clone was seen more than once but under ten times. The chain couples TRBV11-3 to TRBJ2-2; weak D call: TRBD2 (5 bases). CDR3 length: 16 amino acids. Trimming cost V 1 base and J 7 bases, with 16 bases left between them. Per the germline V gene, CDR1 is SGHNT and CDR2 is YENEEA. This chain's CDR3 is CASSLVASGSIGELFF. CDR3 nucleotides: TGTGCCAGCAGCTTAGTGGCTTCGGGGTCTATCGGGGAGCTGTTTTTT. The whole variable domain, filled in from reference TRBV11-3 and TRBJ2-2, reads EAGVVQSPRYKIIEKKQPVAFWCNPISGHNTLYWYLQNLGQGPELLIRYENEEAVDDSQLPKDRFSAERLKGVDSTLKIQPAELGDSAVYLCASSLVASGSIGELFFGEGSRLTVL.

Comments on this clone: Other DNA sequences in this specimen translate into the identical CDR3. J is TRBJ1-2 and V is TRBV7-8, with a possible D match to TRBD1 (5 bases). The germline gives CDR1 SGHVS, CDR2 FQNEAQ. Trimming removed 1 base at V and 4 bases at J, with 10 bases between. The CDR3 is 14 residues long. The CDR3 DNA is TGTGCCAGCAGCTTAGTTCAGGGTGGCTATGGCTACACCTTC. Translating it yields CASSLVQGGYGYTF. The variable domain in full, with the rest retrieved from reference TRBV7-8 and TRBJ1-2, is GAGVSQSPRYKVAKRGQDVALRCDPISGHVSLFWYQQALGQGPEFLTYFQNEAQLDKSGLPSDRFFAERPEGSVSTLKIQRTQQEDSAVYLCASSLVQGGYGYTFGSGTRLTVV.

The chain joins TRBV30 to TRBJ2-3; D gene ambiguous. In germline, CDR1 is GTSNPN, CDR2 SVGIG (reference sequence). The CDR3 contains 15 residues. V was clipped by 4 bases and J by 0 bases, with 14 bases between them. The CDR3: CAWTREGASTDTQYF. CDR3 coding DNA: TGTGCCTGGACGAGAGAAGGAGCTAGCACAGATACGCAGTATTTT.

The V and J genes are TRBV18 and TRBJ2-2; D is unresolved. The V end lost 6 bases, the J end lost 7 bases, and 12 bases lay between the germline ends. The germline CDR1 and CDR2 sequences are KGHSH and LQKENI. The CDR3 runs to 13 residues. The CDR3 here is CASSSDINGELFF. In nucleotides, the CDR3 is TGTGCCAGCTCCTCGGATATTAACGGGGAGCTGTTTTTT. Complete variable domain (other parts from reference TRBV18 and TRBJ2-2): NAGVMQNPRHLVRRRGQEARLRCSPMKGHSHVYWYRQLPEEGLKFMVYLQKENIIDESGMPKERFSAEFPKEGPSILRIQQVVRGDSAAYFCASSSDINGELFFGEGSRLTVL.

CDR3 sequence: CASSLREADTQYF. CDR3 DNA sequence: TGTGCCAGCAGCTTAAGGGAGGCAGATACGCAGTATTTT. The chain has TRBV7-2 and TRBJ2-3; TRBD2 might be the D (6 bases). With 2 bases removed from V and 4 bases from J, the gap between germline ends came to 7 bases. CDR1 is SGHTA and CDR2 is FQGNSA in the germline V gene. The CDR3 is 13 amino acids.

A few counts support this clone. The chain combines TRBV30 with TRBJ2-6, with TRBD1 matching 10 bases. Looked up from germline, CDR1 is GTSNPN and CDR2 is SVGIG (reference sequence). This CDR3 spans 17 amino acids. With 2 bases clipped from V and 5 bases from J, the junction kept 9 bases outside the gene matches. Written as DNA, the CDR3 is TGTGCCTGGAGTAAATTGGACAGGGGGTTTCGGGCCAACGTCCTGACTTTC. Protein: CAWSKLDRGFRANVLTF. The full variable domain, its missing parts supplied by reference TRBV30 and TRBJ2-6, is SQTIHQWPATLVQPVGSPLSLECTVEGTSNPNLYWYRQAAGRGLQLLFYSVGIGQISSEVPQNLSASRPQDRQFILSSKKLLLSDSGFYLCAWSKLDRGFRANVLTFGAGSRLTVL.

The CDR3 loop is CASSRSFGPQETQYF. CDR3 in DNA: TGCGCCAGCAGCCGAAGCTTTGGGCCTCAAGAGACCCAGTACTTC. The chain recombines TRBV5-1 with TRBJ2-5, with D uncertain. Germline values: CDR1 SGHRS, CDR2 YFSETQ. CDR3 length: 15 residues. Trimming took 4 bases from V and 2 from J, leaving 15 bases between them. The whole variable domain, remainder taken from reference TRBV5-1 and TRBJ2-5, is KAGVTQTPRYLIKTRGQQVTLSCSPISGHRSVSWYQQTPGQGLQFLFEYFSETQRNKGNFPGRFSGRQFSNSRSEMNVSTLELGDSALYLCASSRSFGPQETQYFGPGTRLLVL.

V usage is TRBV28 and J usage is TRBJ2-7; 9 bases line up with TRBD1. V dropped 4 bases and J dropped 0; count of bases not matched to a gene: 7. The CDR3 runs to 16 residues. CDR1 and CDR2 from the germline V gene are MDHEN and SYDVKM. The CDR3 coding sequence is TGTGCCAGCAGTTCTGCCGGGACAGGGAACTCCTACGAGCAGTACTTC. Its translation: CASSSAGTGNSYEQYF.

V is TRBV25-1 and J is TRBJ1-2, with D possibly being TRBD1 (5 bases). The germline V gene encodes CDR1 MGHDK and CDR2 SYGVNS. The CDR3 has 14 residues. V was clipped by 3 bases and J by 3 bases, with 11 bases between them. CDR3 region: CASSDAGRYYGYTF. The CDR3 coding sequence is TGTGCCAGCAGTGATGCAGGGAGGTACTATGGCTACACCTTC.

The chain has TRBV3-1 (or the pseudogene TRBV3-2) and TRBJ1-1; D call uncertain. The CDR3 is made up of 13 amino acids. V dropped 1 base and J dropped 4 bases, with 7 bases sitting between them. The germline V gene has CDR1 LGHDT and CDR2 YNNKEL (reference sequence). The DNA for the CDR3 is TGTGCCAGCAGCCAAGTAAAAGGCACTGAAGCTTTCTTT. Translating it yields CASSQVKGTEAFF.

The V gene is TRBV18, the J gene TRBJ1-4; 8 bases line up with TRBD1. Germline loops: CDR1 KGHSH, CDR2 LQKENI. CDR3 length equals 13 residues. J gave up 6 bases and V 5 bases, and 2 bases lay outside the gene matches. The CDR3 region has the DNA TGTGCCAGCTCAAAGGACAGGGATGAAAAACTGTTTTTT. Translated: CASSKDRDEKLFF. The complete variable domain, with remaining parts taken from reference TRBV18 and TRBJ1-4, reads NAGVMQNPRHLVRRRGQEARLRCSPMKGHSHVYWYRQLPEEGLKFMVYLQKENIIDESGMPKERFSAEFPKEGPSILRIQQVVRGDSAAYFCASSKDRDEKLFFGSGTQLSVL.

The V gene is TRBV13, the J gene TRBJ2-2; 8 bases line up with TRBD1. This CDR3 spans 16 amino acids. J gave up 7 bases and V 5 bases, and 12 bases lay outside the gene matches. Germline CDR1 PRHDT, CDR2 FYEKMQ (reference sequence). The CDR3: CASSLRPRGQDGELFF. The CDR3 nucleotides are TGTGCCAGCAGCCTAAGACCCAGGGGGCAGGACGGGGAGCTGTTTTTT.